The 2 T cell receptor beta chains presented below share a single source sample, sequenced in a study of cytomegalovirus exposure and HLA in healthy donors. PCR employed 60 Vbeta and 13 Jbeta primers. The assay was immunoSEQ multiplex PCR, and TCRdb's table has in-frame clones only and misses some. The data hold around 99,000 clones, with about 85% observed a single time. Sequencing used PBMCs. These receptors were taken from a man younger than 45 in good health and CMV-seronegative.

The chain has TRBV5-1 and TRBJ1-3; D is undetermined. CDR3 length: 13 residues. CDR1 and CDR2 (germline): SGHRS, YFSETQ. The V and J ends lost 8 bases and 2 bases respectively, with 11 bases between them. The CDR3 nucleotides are TGCGCCAGTTACGCCGGTCCTGGAAACACCATATATTTT. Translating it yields CASYAGPGNTIYF. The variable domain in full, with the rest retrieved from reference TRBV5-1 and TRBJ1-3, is KAGVTQTPRYLIKTRGQQVTLSCSPISGHRSVSWYQQTPGQGLQFLFEYFSETQRNKGNFPGRFSGRQFSNSRSEMNVSTLELGDSALYLCASYAGPGNTIYFGEGSWLTVV.

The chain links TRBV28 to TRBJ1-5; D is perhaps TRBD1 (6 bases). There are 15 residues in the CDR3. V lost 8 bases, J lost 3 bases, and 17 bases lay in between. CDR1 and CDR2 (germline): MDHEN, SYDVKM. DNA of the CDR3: TGTGCCAGCGGCTACAGGGAGTCGAACAATCAGCCCCAGCATTTT. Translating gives CASGYRESNNQPQHF.